This is a list of T cell receptor beta chains from one sample in a study of T cell repertoires in cytomegalovirus infection. No antigen is known for these receptors. A single record per CDR3 protein comes from TCRdb applying MiXCR to the reads. The table includes 640,000 or so distinct CDR3 sequences, around 32% detected once. The sequencing used cultured PBMCs, collected from culture after CMV antigen stimulation. These receptors all come from a human donor in good health (CMV status not recorded). Some clones in this sample may be carry-over from other donors' samples. Both conserved end residues are trimmed from each CDR3.

ASNREGGGVGSGYT,TRBV4-2,14
ASSFQGGSGNTIY,TRBV5-4,13
ASSFTLGVVTDTQY,TRBV11-2,14
ASSLEGTSGIGTQY,TRBV7-8,14
ASSFSLPPPGPQY,TRBV12-3/TRBV12-4,13
ASAKDFYGYT,TRBV12-5,10
ASTQGGTGIVSEQY,TRBV19,14
ASSFDRTLAKNIQY,TRBV7-2,14
SARASVEWGYGYT,TRBV20-1,13
ASSPRGGGRYQETQY,TRBV4-1,15
ASSLTRSYT,TRBV7-3,9
ATSQGDPTDTQY,TRBV15,12
ASSLNYLNTEAF,TRBV5-1,12
ASSEIDNEQF,TRBV6-1,10
ASTPGAGGILPDTQY,TRBV5-6,15
ASSVDVLGEQY,TRBV25-1,11
ASSGDRKNQPQH,TRBV2,12
ASSQEWSSETQY,TRBV4-1,12
AITTRLGTDTQY,TRBV7-8,12
ASRPSLGEQY,TRBV12-3/TRBV12-4,10
ASASGTPFVGEQF,TRBV18,13
ASSLGAATGNTIY,TRBV7-9,13
ASSEGHSYEQY,TRBV18,11
ASRDRASLATEAF,TRBV27,13
AISEHRGSSGNTIY,TRBV10-3,14
ASSKGGSTSYEQY,TRBV7-8,13
ASSEGLGGSDLPDTQY,TRBV6-1,16
SVQRGSGEKLF,TRBV29-1,11
SVSDRNGGNQPQH,TRBV29-1,13
ASSPKGLGDGELF,TRBV7-6,13
ASTQSSYNEQF,TRBV5-6,11
ASSYSGLAGVGKETQY,TRBV6-2/TRBV6-3,16
ASRPSLAGTLTDTQY,TRBV4-2,15
ASSVGGWGQPQH,TRBV7-8,12